The 7 T cell receptor beta chains listed next were all sequenced from one sample in a study of human T cells and chemical hapten exposure. TCRdb used MiXCR to reprocess the RACE reads, holding one entry per CDR3 protein. Among roughly 250,000 distinct CDR3 sequences listed, 7% to 10% were seen once. Described time point: pre-sensitization, week 0. The treatment was: therapeutic diphenylcyclopropenone sensitization with weekly scalp DPC. This specimen was whole blood, taken in connection with sensitization to the hapten diphenylcyclopropenone (DPC). These receptors originate from a woman aged 40 to 49 with alopecia areata. Some clones in this sample may be carry-over from other donors' samples.

The rearrangement joins TRBV18 to TRBJ2-5; TRBD1 aligns across 8 bases. Germline V gene data show CDR1 as KGHSH and CDR2 as LQKENI. The junction had 4 bases not matched to a gene; V was cut back by 3 bases and J by 1 base. CDR3 length: 15 residues. CDR3 in amino acids: CASSPLDRAQETQYF. Here the CDR3 DNA reads TGTGCCAGCTCACCGCTGGACAGGGCCCAAGAGACCCAGTACTTC.

The gene calls are TRBV7-8 and TRBJ2-3; D is unclear. Germline V gene data show CDR1 as SGHVS and CDR2 as FQNEAQ. This CDR3 has 15 residues. The V and J ends lost 1 base and 0 bases respectively, with 8 bases between them. The CDR3 sequence: CASSLEATSTDTQYF. CDR3 nucleotides: TGTGCCAGCAGCTTAGAGGCGACTAGCACAGATACGCAGTATTTT.

This clonotype has more than one count but fewer than ten. The V gene is TRBV4-3, the J gene TRBJ1-5; D unclear. Per the germline V gene, CDR1 is LGHNA and CDR2 is YSLEER. The CDR3 is made up of 14 amino acids. V shed 0 bases and J shed 7 bases, with 10 bases lying between them. The CDR3 coding sequence is TGCGCCAGCAGCCAAGATGCAGTTCCACAGCCCCAGCATTTT. It encodes CASSQDAVPQPQHF.

This clonotype was seen repeatedly, ten times or more. This chain uses TRBV15 with TRBJ2-1; 8 nucleotides align to TRBD1. The V gene end was trimmed by 1 base and the J gene end by 6 bases; junction bases not matched to a gene: 5. There are 15 residues in the CDR3. Germline V lookup: CDR1 LNHNV, CDR2 YYDKDF (reference sequence). The DNA for the CDR3 is TGTGCCACCAGCAGAGGCAGGGGGCAGAGCAATGAGCAGTTCTTC. This translates into CATSRGRGQSNEQFF.

This clonotype has only a few counts. V is TRBV29-1 and J is TRBJ1-1, with 7 bases matching TRBD1. The CDR3 consists of 10 residues. Germline CDR1 SQVTM, CDR2 ANQGSEA. The chain's CDR3 is CSAQGTEAFF. The CDR3 bases are TGCAGTGCACAGGGGACTGAAGCTTTCTTT.

CDR3 in DNA: TGTGCCAGCAGTTCTAAACCTAGCGGGAGTAGCGCAGATACGCAGTATTTT. Protein sequence: CASSSKPSGSSADTQYF. The chain couples TRBV2 to TRBJ2-3; TRBD2 matches at 10 bases. The germline V gene encodes CDR1 SNHLY and CDR2 FYNNEI. V gave up 5 bases and J gave up 4 bases; unmatched junction bases: 12. The CDR3 is 17 residues long.

The CDR3 nucleotides are TGCAGTGCTAGAGGCGGACTCTCCAGCGGGAGAACCTACAATGAGCAGTTCTTC. It yields the protein CSARGGLSSGRTYNEQFF. This sequence joins TRBV20-1 and TRBJ2-1, with 8 bases fitting TRBD2. Germline values: CDR1 DFQATT, CDR2 SNEGSKA (reference sequence). V dropped 1 base and J dropped 2; count of bases not matched to a gene: 13. This CDR3 comprises 18 residues.